One and the same sample provided the 9 T cell receptor beta chains below, sequenced in a study of T cell clonotyping in hematopoietic cell transplantation (dated by TCRdb to the early 2020s). The sample's time point label is to be understood as: 30 days after allo-HCT. The library relied on the immunoSEQ multiplex PCR assay. TCRdb took this table from immuneACCESS and kept in-frame rearrangements with V and J called. Such tables lack part of the clones; where checked against another copy, unresolved V genes explain under half of the gap, and the rest is unexplained. Here the sample has 15,000 to 20,000 clones; roughly 58% occur a single time. Approximately 12% of the sample rests with the top ten. The specimen comprised PBMCs, sampled 30 days after allogeneic stem cell transplant. These receptors came from a male patient in his 50s who had an allogeneic stem cell transplant from an unrelated donor, so T cells may come from the graft donor. Some clones in this sample may be carry-over from other donors' samples.

This clone was observed a few times. In the same sample, other DNA sequences code for this CDR3. V is TRBV5-6 and J is TRBJ1-2; D gene ambiguous. With 2 bases removed from V and 7 bases from J, the gap between germline ends came to 18 bases. Germline CDR1 is SGHDT and CDR2 is YYEEEE. This CDR3 spans 15 amino acids. The CDR3 reads CASSFLNGYHSGYTF. The CDR3 region has the DNA TGTGCCAGCAGCTTTCTTAATGGTTACCACTCTGGCTACACCTTC.

This clone turned up a few times. CDR3 sequence reads: CAWSGQAYEQYF. The CDR3 DNA is TGTGCCTGGAGTGGACAGGCCTACGAGCAGTACTTC. The V gene is TRBV30, the J gene TRBJ2-5; weak D call: TRBD1 (6 bases). The DNA end is a closer match to TRBJ2-7, so the J assignment may be wrong. Looked up from germline, CDR1 is GTSNPN and CDR2 is SVGIG (reference sequence). The length of the CDR3 is 12 residues.

The chain carries TRBV5-6 and TRBJ2-3; D may be TRBD2 (5 bases). Trimming removed 1 base from V and 5 bases from J, with 11 bases in between. From germline, CDR1 is SGHDT and CDR2 YYEEEE. CDR3 length: 14 amino acids. The DNA for the CDR3 is TGTGCCAGCAGCTTGAGCGGACGGGGAGATACGCAGTATTTT. Amino acid sequence: CASSLSGRGDTQYF.

This clone has more than one count but fewer than ten. The V gene is TRBV6-5, the J gene TRBJ1-6, with TRBD1 identical over 9 bases. This CDR3 contains 15 residues. Germline V gives CDR1 MNHEY, CDR2 SVGAGI. J lost 9 bases, V lost 5 bases, and 8 bases had no gene match. CDR3 residues: CASSLDRGQGSPLHF. In DNA form, the CDR3 reads TGTGCCAGCAGTCTGGACAGGGGACAGGGTTCACCCCTCCACTTT.

This clone occurred a few times. The chain combines TRBV5-6 with TRBJ2-1; D call uncertain. CDR3 length: 12 amino acids. Germline assignment: CDR1 SGHDT and CDR2 YYEEEE. The V end was cut by 4 bases, the J end by 7 bases, with 9 bases between. The CDR3 region is CASSLTPNEQFF. The CDR3 region has the DNA TGTGCCAGCAGCCTCACCCCAAATGAGCAGTTCTTC.

This CDR3 is CASKATGTRSPLHF. CDR3 coding DNA: TGTGCCAGCAAGGCAACAGGGACCAGGTCACCCCTCCACTTT. The genes are TRBV6-5 and TRBJ1-6, with a possible D match to TRBD1 (6 bases). The CDR3 length is 14 residues. Germline V gene data show CDR1 as MNHEY and CDR2 as SVGAGI. V lost 7 bases and J 10 bases, leaving 17 bases between the germline ends.

V gene TRBV30 combines with J gene TRBJ2-2, with TRBD1 matching over 7 bases. The CDR3 extends over 14 amino acids. Unmatched junction bases numbered 6, after V lost 5 bases and J lost 3 bases. Germline V gene lookup returns CDR1 GTSNPN and CDR2 SVGIG (reference sequence). Here the CDR3 reads CAWDSGQYTGELFF. In nucleotides, the CDR3 is TGTGCCTGGGACTCGGGACAGTACACCGGGGAGCTGTTTTTT.

DNA for the CDR3: TGTGCCAGCAGCTTAGTAGAGGGCCTTGAAGCTTTCTTT. It codes for CASSLVEGLEAFF. This rearrangement joins TRBV7-2 to TRBJ1-1; D gene unclear. The CDR3 has 13 residues. The germline CDR1 and CDR2 sequences are SGHTA and FQGNSA. V gave up 1 base and J gave up 7 bases, with 10 bases separating them.

The V gene is TRBV5-1, the J gene TRBJ2-6; 7 positions match TRBD2. Germline V CDR1 and CDR2: SGHRS, YFSETQ. The CDR3 is 16 amino acids. The V gene end was trimmed by 6 bases and the J gene end by 4 bases; junction bases not matched to a gene: 10. CDR3 residues: CASTREAGWGANVLTF. Here the CDR3 DNA reads TGCGCCAGCACCCGGGAGGCGGGATGGGGGGCCAACGTCCTGACTTTC.